This TCR beta chain was recorded in a study of T cells in Graves' hyperthyroidism and ophthalmopathy. Study-wide results and caveats: Blood shared most expanded thyroid clonotypes above 0.001.

Amplified TCR beta CDR3 regions derived from RNA transcripts. Primed by the HTBI set, a first-round RT-PCR was run on the TCR CDR3. MiXCR, run by TCRdb on the multiplex PCR reads, gives a single entry per CDR3 protein. The table lists 250,000 to 300,000 distinct CDR3 sequences, roughly 15% of them singletons. For the diagnoses, clinical symptoms, serum thyroxine and TRAb, thyroid ultrasound and orbital computed tomography were used. As for this clonotype: What it recognizes is unknown.

Germline values: CDR1 SGHVS, CDR2 FNYEAQ. The CDR3 covers 13 residues. The V and J ends lost 4 bases and 4 bases respectively, with 9 bases between them. Sequenced input: blood. This clonotype originated in a woman in her thirties with Graves' hyperthyroidism that later progressed to Graves' ophthalmopathy. V is TRBV7-6 and J is TRBJ2-3, with unresolved D. The CDR3: CASSSTASDTQYF. In nucleotides, the CDR3 is TGTGCCAGCAGCTCCACAGCCTCAGATACGCAGTATTTT.